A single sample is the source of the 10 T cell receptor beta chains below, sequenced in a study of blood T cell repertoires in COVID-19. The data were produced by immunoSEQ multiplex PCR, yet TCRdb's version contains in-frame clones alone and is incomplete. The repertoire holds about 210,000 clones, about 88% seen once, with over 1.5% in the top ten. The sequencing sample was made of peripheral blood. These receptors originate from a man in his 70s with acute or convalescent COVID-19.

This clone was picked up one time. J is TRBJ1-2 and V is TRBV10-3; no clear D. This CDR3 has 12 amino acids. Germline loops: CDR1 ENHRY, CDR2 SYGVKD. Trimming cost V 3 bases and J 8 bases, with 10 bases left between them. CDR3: CAISEASWGYTF. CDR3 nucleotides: TGTGCCATCAGTGAAGCAAGTTGGGGCTACACCTTC.

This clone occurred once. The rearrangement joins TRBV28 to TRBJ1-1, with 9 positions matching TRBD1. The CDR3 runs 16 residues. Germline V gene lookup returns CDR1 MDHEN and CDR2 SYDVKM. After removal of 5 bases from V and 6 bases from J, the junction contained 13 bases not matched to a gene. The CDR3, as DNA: TGTGCCAGCAGTATTCCCGGGACAGGGCGAAGGGCTGAAGCTTTCTTT. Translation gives CASSIPGTGRRAEAFF.

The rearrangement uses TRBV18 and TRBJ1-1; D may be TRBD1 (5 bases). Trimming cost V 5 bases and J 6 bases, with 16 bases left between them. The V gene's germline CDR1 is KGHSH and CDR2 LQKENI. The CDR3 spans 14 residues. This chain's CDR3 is CASSASQGPAEAFF. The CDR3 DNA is TGTGCCAGCTCAGCAAGTCAGGGTCCCGCTGAAGCTTTCTTT.

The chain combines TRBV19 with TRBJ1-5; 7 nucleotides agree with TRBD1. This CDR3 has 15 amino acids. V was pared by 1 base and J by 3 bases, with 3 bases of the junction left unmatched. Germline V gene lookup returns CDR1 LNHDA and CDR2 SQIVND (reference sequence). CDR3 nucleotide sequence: TGTGCCAGTAGTATAGGACAGGGTAACAATCAGCCCCAGCATTTT. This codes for CASSIGQGNNQPQHF.

DNA of the CDR3: TGTGCCAGCAGACCTGACGGACTCTCCTACGAGCAGTACTTC. Amino acids: CASRPDGLSYEQYF. The chain uses TRBV2 and TRBJ2-7; a possible D gene is TRBD2 (5 bases). CDR1 and CDR2 (germline): SNHLY, FYNNEI. With 6 bases removed from V and 0 bases from J, the gap between germline ends came to 12 bases. There are 14 residues in the CDR3. Together with reference TRBV2 and TRBJ2-7, the CDR3 gives the full variable domain: EPEVTQTPSHQVTQMGQEVILRCVPISNHLYFYWYRQILGQKVEFLVSFYNNEISEKSEIFDDQFSVERPDGSNFTLKIRSTKLEDSAMYFCASRPDGLSYEQYFGPGTRLTVT.

The CDR3 DNA reads as TGCGCCAGCAGCTCGGGACAGGGCTGGGATGGCTACACCTTC. The encoded protein is CASSSGQGWDGYTF. The rearrangement links TRBV5-1 to TRBJ1-2, with TRBD1 matching 9 bases. V was pared by 3 bases and J by 6 bases, with 6 bases of the junction left unmatched. This CDR3 has 14 amino acids. Germline assignment: CDR1 SGHRS and CDR2 YFSETQ.

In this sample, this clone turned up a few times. The CDR3 loop reads CSASTSGPSYEQYF. The DNA of the CDR3 is TGCAGTGCTAGTACTAGCGGGCCCTCCTACGAGCAGTACTTC. The chain has TRBV20-1 and TRBJ2-7; 9 nucleotides line up with TRBD2. This CDR3 region has 14 residues. CDR1 is DFQATT and CDR2 is SNEGSKA in the germline V gene (reference sequence). V trimming: 3 bases; J trimming: 0 bases; junction bases outside the gene matches: 3.

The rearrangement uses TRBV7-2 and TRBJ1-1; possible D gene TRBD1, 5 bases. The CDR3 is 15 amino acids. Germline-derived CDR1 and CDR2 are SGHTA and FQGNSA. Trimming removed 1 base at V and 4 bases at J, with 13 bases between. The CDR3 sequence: CASSLGAGVGTEAFF. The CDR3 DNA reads TGTGCCAGCAGCTTAGGGGCGGGGGTAGGCACTGAAGCTTTCTTT.

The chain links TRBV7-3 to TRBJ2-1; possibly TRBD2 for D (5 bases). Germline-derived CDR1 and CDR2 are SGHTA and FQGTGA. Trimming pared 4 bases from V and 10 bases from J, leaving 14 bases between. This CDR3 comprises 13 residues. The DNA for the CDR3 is TGTGCCAGCAGCTCGGCTCGGACTGGGGAGCAGTTCTTC. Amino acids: CASSSARTGEQFF.

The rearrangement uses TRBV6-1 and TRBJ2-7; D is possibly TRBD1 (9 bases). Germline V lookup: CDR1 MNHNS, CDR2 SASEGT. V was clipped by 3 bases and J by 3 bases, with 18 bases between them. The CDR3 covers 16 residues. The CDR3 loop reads CASSEVAGQGFYEQYF. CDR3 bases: TGTGCCAGCAGTGAGGTAGCGGGACAGGGCTTCTACGAGCAGTACTTC.